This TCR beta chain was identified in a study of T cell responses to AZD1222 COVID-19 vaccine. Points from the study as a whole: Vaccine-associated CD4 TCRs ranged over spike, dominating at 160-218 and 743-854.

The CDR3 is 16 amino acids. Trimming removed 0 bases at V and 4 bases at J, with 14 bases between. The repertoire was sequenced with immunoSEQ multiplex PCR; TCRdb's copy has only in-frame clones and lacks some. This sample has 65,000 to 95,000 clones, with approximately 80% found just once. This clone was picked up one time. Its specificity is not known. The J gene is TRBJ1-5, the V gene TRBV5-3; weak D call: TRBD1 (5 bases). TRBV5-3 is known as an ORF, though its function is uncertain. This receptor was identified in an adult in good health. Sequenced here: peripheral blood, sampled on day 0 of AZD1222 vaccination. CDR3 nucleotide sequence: TGTGCCAGAAGCTTGGGCGGGACCCCCCAGAATCAGCCCCAGCATTTT. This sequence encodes CARSLGGTPQNQPQHF.